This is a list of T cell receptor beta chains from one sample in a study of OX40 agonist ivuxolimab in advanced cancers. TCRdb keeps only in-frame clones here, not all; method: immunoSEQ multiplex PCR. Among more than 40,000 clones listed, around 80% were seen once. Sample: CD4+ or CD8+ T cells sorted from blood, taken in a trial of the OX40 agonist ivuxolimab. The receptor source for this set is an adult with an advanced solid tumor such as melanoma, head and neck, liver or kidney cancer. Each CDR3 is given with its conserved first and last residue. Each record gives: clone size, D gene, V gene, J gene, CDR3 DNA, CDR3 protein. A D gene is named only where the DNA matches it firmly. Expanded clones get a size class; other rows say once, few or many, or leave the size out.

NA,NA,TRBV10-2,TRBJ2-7,TGCGCCAGCAGTCGTCCGGGGCTAGTCGAGCAGTACTTC,CASSRPGLVEQYF
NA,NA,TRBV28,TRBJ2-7,TGTGCCAGCAGTTTTGGGGGGACATCCTACGAGCAGTACTTC,CASSFGGTSYEQYF
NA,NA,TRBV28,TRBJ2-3,TGTGCCAGCAGTTTGCTTATCACAGATACGCAGTATTTT,CASSLLITDTQYF
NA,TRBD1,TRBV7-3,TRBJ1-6,TGTGCCAGCAGCTTAGCCGGACAGGCGAATTCACCCCTCCACTTT,CASSLAGQANSPLHF
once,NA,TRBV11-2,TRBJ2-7,TGTGCCAGCAGCTTAATCTTCGGGGTGGGGTGGGGAGAGCAGTACTTC,CASSLIFGVGWGEQYF
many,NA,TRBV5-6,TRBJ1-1,TGTGCCAGCAGTTTCAAAACAGGGAGAAACACTGAAGCTTTCTTT,CASSFKTGRNTEAFF
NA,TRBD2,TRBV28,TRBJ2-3,TGTGCCAGCAGTTCCCGGGGACTATTCACAGATACGCAGTATTTT,CASSSRGLFTDTQYF
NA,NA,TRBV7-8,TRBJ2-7,TGTGCCAGCAGCGTCGCCGCATACGAGCAGTACTTC,CASSVAAYEQYF
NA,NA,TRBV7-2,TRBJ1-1,TGTGCCAGCAGCCCACAGTACCAAACTGAAGCTTTCTTT,CASSPQYQTEAFF
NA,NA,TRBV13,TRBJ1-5,TGTGCCAGCAGCTTAAGGAATAGCAATCAGCCCCAGCATTTT,CASSLRNSNQPQHF
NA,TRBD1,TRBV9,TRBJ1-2,TGTGCCAGCAGCCCCCTGACAGGGAACTTGAACTATGGCTACACCTTC,CASSPLTGNLNYGYTF